The TCR beta chain under discussion was sequenced for a study of regulatory T cells in long-lasting Graves disease. V was clipped by 4 bases and J by 7 bases, with 4 bases between them. Germline CDR1 and CDR2: MDHEN and SYDVKM. This CDR3 is built from 10 residues. Researchers made TCR beta libraries by using iRepertoire HTBI primers and running Arm-PCR on CDR3 regions. TCRdb used MiXCR to reprocess the multiplex PCR reads, holding one entry per CDR3 protein. Here the sample spans 550,000 to 700,000 distinct CDR3 sequences, 16% being singletons. This clonotype was counted ten times or more. Time point specified: newly diagnosed GD, antithyroid drugs for less than 3 months. Generation of the TCR library employed RNA extracted from PBMCs. The data also belong to a second study, concerning T cells in Graves' hyperthyroidism and ophthalmopathy. As reported in that work: Patients showing uncontrolled infection, other autoimmune disease, pregnancy or lactation were ineligible. It was a median about 6.5 months before onset that the model predicted ophthalmopathy.

This sequence originates from a man aged 18-30 years with Graves disease. The chain uses TRBV28 and TRBJ1-1; no clear D. The specimen was peripheral blood mononuclear cells (PBMCs), collected at new diagnosis, from a patient treated with antithyroid drugs. In nucleotides, the CDR3 is TGTGCCAGCAGTTATGGTGAAGCTTTCTTT. As protein: CASSYGEAFF.